The present T cell receptor (beta chain) was sequenced within a study of T-cell reconstitution after alpha-beta-depleted transplantation in children. This clonotype appeared a few times. V gave up 7 bases and J gave up 7 bases, with 13 bases separating them. The CDR3 loop spans 12 amino acids. Construction of the TCRbeta library involved unique molecular identifiers. Via MiXCR, TCRdb re-called the PCR reads, giving one row per CDR3 protein. Among 700,000 to 950,000 distinct CDR3 sequences listed, 15% to 20% were seen once. The sequence came from a male patient under 18 who had a stem cell transplant for acute lymphoblastic leukemia, so the T cells may come from the graft donor. This material consisted of PBMCs, mostly from graft donor cells, taken 360 days after TCRalphabeta/CD19-depleted stem cell transplant. V is TRBV12-3 or TRBV12-4 and J is TRBJ2-5, with D perhaps assigned TRBD1 or TRBD2 (5 bases each). The CDR3 loop is CASTPGGGTQYF. The CDR3 DNA reads TGTGCCAGCACCCCAGGTGGGGGGACCCAGTACTTC.